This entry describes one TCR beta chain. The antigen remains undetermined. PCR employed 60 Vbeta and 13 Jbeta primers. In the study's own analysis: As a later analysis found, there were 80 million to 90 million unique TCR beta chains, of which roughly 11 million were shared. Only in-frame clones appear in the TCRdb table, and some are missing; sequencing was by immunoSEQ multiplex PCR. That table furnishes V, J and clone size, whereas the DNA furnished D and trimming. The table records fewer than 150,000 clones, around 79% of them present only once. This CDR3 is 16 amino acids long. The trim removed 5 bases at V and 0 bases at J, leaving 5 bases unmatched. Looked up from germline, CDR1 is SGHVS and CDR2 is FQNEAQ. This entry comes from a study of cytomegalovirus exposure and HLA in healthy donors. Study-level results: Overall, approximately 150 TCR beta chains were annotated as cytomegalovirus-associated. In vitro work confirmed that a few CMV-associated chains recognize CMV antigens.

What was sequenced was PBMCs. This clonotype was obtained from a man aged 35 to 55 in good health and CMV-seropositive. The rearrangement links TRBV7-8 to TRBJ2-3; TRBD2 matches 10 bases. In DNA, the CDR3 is TGTGCCAGCAGCGACGTACTAGCGGGGAGCACAGATACGCAGTATTTT. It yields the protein CASSDVLAGSTDTQYF.